This passage covers 13 T cell receptor beta chains from one sample sequenced in a study of CD8 T cells in ankylosing spondylitis. TCRdb analysed the 5' RACE reads with MiXCR anew, one entry per CDR3 protein. The sample includes about 31,000 distinct CDR3 sequences, around 6.7% of them seen just once. The sample consisted of blood, either unsorted or a sorted T cell fraction (not recorded which). The receptors originated from a male donor with ankylosing spondylitis or in good health (not recorded which).

This clonotype was counted at least ten times. The J gene is TRBJ1-1, the V gene TRBV7-9; 7 bases are a match to TRBD1. The length of the CDR3 is 15 residues. V gave up 3 bases and J gave up 3 bases; unmatched junction bases: 7. Looked up from germline, CDR1 is SEHNR and CDR2 is FQNEAQ (reference sequence). CDR3: CASSLLDRADTEAFF. CDR3 nucleotides: TGTGCCAGCAGCTTGCTTGACAGGGCGGACACTGAAGCTTTCTTT.

This clonotype has ten or more counts. The rearrangement joins TRBV9 to TRBJ2-1, with D possibly TRBD2 on 6 matching bases. Between the trimmed V and J ends, which lost 2 bases and 5 bases, there was a span of 14 bases. The CDR3 consists of 15 residues. CDR1 SGDLS and CDR2 YYNGEE come from the germline V gene. CDR3 nucleotide sequence: TGTGCCAGCAGCGTGAGCGGGCGAAGGGACAATGAGCAGTTCTTC. Protein product: CASSVSGRRDNEQFF.

This clonotype is deemed large. The CDR3 DNA sequence: TGTGCCATCAGCGAGGGAAACTCCTACGAGCAGTACTTC. Translating gives CAISEGNSYEQYF. The rearrangement uses TRBV10-3 and TRBJ2-7; D possibly corresponds to TRBD2 (5 bases). Trimming pared 6 bases from V and 0 bases from J, leaving 9 bases between. CDR1 and CDR2 (germline): ENHRY, SYGVKD. The CDR3 is 13 amino acids.

Many counts were recorded for this clonotype. This chain links TRBV6-1 with TRBJ1-2, with D tentatively TRBD1 (5 bases). CDR1 and CDR2 from the germline V gene are MNHNS and SASEGT. V lost 5 bases, J lost 8 bases, and 15 bases lay in between. The CDR3 runs 13 residues. CDR3: CASSPTGGRGYTF. For the CDR3, the DNA is TGTGCCAGCAGTCCAACGGGGGGGAGAGGCTACACCTTC.

This clonotype was observed many times. The V gene is TRBV29-1, the J gene TRBJ2-3; TRBD1 matches at 10 bases. V lost 6 bases to trimming and J lost 9 bases; unmatched junction nucleotides: 6. The CDR3 contains 12 residues. CDR1 and CDR2 (germline): SQVTM, ANQGSEA. The DNA for the CDR3 is TGCAGCGTCCGACAGGGGGCGCGGACGCAGTATTTT. The encoded protein is CSVRQGARTQYF.

This clonotype was seen more than once but under ten times. This may be a read error, as it is one base from a much larger clone. This chain links TRBV12-3 or TRBV12-4 with TRBJ1-1; 8 positions match TRBD1. This CDR3 is built from 18 residues. CDR3 in DNA: TGTGCCATCAGTCCGTCAGGGGGCCTTTTTCCTTTGAACACTGAAGCTTTCTTT. Translation: CAISPSGGLFPLNTEAFF.

This clonotype has ten or more counts. V is TRBV7-2 and J is TRBJ2-7; 9 bases map to TRBD1. There are 16 residues in the CDR3. Trimming took 2 bases from V and 3 from J; bases not matched to a gene: 8. Germline lookup yields CDR1 SGHTA and CDR2 FQGNSA. CDR3 protein: CASSLRSGQGIYEQYF. CDR3 DNA sequence: TGTGCCAGCAGCTTAAGGTCCGGACAGGGGATCTACGAGCAGTACTTC.

This clonotype came up a few times. A single base separates this from a much larger clone, so it may be a read error. The chain uses TRBV12-3 or TRBV12-4 and TRBJ1-2, with 12 bases aligning to TRBD1. The CDR3 runs 18 residues. The DNA for the CDR3 is TGTACCAGCAGTCCTACCGGGACAGGGGGCCGTGAGAGCTATGGCTACACCTTC. As protein: CTSSPTGTGGRESYGYTF.

For this clonotype: A read error may produce the germline difference seen at one junction end. The gene calls are TRBV6-1 and TRBJ2-3, with D maybe TRBD2 (6 bases). Germline V lookup: CDR1 MNHNS, CDR2 SASEGT. The CDR3 is 13 residues long. The CDR3 coding sequence is TGTACCAGCCGCCCCCCGGGGGCAGATACGCAGTATTTT. As protein: CTSRPPGADTQYF.

Many counts were recorded for this clonotype. J is TRBJ2-5 and V is TRBV28; the match to TRBD2 covers 14 bases. The CDR3 spans 15 residues. Germline V gives CDR1 MDHEN, CDR2 SYDVKM. Trimming at V came to 5 bases and at J to 4 bases, leaving 3 bases not matched to a gene. The CDR3 here is CASSPGLAGVETQYF. CDR3 bases: TGTGCCAGCAGTCCGGGACTAGCGGGAGTAGAGACCCAGTACTTC.

The chain links TRBV29-1 to TRBJ2-7; TRBD1 matches 7 bases. The CDR3 extends over 13 amino acids. The germline V gene encodes CDR1 SQVTM and CDR2 ANQGSEA. V dropped 6 bases and J dropped 2; count of bases not matched to a gene: 7. The DNA of the CDR3 is TGCAGCGTCAGAGGGGGCATCGCCTACGAGCAGTACTTC. Translated, it gives CSVRGGIAYEQYF.

This clonotype was observed at least ten times. V and J are TRBV20-1 and TRBJ2-1, with D possibly matching TRBD2 (5 bases). The V end was cut by 8 bases, the J end by 0 bases, with 17 bases between. The CDR3 loop spans 15 amino acids. Per the germline V gene, CDR1 is DFQATT and CDR2 is SNEGSKA (reference sequence). The CDR3 nucleotides read TGCAGTCCCCTGAGGAGCGGAGTCTCCTACAATGAGCAGTTCTTC. Encoded protein: CSPLRSGVSYNEQFF.

This clonotype has only a few counts. The CDR3 nucleotides are TGCGCCAGCAGCTTGGCCCCAGGCAATCAGCCCCAGCATTTT. Encoded protein: CASSLAPGNQPQHF. The rearrangement links TRBV5-1 to TRBJ1-5; D remains ambiguous. The germline V gene has CDR1 SGHRS and CDR2 YFSETQ. V lost 0 bases to trimming and J lost 2 bases, with 6 bases between them. This CDR3 comprises 14 residues.